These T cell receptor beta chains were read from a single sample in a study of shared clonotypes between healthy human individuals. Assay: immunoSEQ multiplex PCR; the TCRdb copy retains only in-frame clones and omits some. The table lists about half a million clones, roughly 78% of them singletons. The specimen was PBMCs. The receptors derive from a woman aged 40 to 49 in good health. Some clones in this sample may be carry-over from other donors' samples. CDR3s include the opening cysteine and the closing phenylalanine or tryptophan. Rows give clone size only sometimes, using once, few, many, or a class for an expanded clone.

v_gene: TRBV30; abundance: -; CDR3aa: CAWSVGTSSANEQFF
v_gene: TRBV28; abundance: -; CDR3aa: CASSPVDRTNEKLFF
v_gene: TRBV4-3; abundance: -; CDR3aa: CASSPSGRANTGELFF
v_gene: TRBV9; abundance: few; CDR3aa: CASSVGGTGGTEAFF
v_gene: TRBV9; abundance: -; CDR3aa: CASSEIPSGVYNEQFF
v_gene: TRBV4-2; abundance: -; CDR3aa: CASSQVTSGRVYEQYF
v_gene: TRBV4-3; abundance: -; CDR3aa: CASSQEAATRLFF
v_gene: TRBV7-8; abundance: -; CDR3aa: CASSLNTLPTDTQYF
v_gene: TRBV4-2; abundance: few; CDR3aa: CASSQGTASRETQYF
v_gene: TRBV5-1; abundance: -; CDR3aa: CASMAIPSSGNTIYF
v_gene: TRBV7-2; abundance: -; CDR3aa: CASSPVSGQPQHF
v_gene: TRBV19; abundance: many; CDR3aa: CASSIPGTGGSEQYF
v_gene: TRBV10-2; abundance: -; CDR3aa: CASIEVGGLAKNIQYF
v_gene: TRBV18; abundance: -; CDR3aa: CASSPLLPRSTDTQYF
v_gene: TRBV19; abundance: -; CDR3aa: CASSIRPGGTSNEQFF
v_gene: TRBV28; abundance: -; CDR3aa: CASSPGGDSLINYGYTF
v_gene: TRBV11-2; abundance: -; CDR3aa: CASSTTGGSAEAFF
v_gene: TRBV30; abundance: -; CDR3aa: CAWGQRTYGYTF
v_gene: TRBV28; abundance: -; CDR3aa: CASSGRWGTDTQYF
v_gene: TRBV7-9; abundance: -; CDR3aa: CASSRDGVQGQPQHF
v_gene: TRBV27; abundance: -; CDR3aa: CASSLSRGLPGGETQYF
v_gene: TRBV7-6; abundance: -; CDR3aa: CASRSVAGTDTQYF
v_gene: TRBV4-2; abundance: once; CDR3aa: CASSQASAGLTSYEQYF
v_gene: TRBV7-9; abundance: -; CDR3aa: CASTPSGPETQYF
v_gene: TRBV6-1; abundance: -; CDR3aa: CASSDLSGGAYNEQFF
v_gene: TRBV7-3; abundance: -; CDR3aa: CASSPTGGEQYF
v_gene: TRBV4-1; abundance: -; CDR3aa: CASSQGGLIITGTLGYTF
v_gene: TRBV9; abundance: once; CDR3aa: CASSGQGANVLTF
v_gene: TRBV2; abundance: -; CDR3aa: CASRVGFEAFF
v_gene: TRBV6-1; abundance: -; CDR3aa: CASSENRRRGIETQYF
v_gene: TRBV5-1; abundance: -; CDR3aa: CASSLGGYSYEQYF
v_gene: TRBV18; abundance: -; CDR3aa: CASSPRTSGEYEQYF
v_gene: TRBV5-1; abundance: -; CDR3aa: CASSGQGGGDTQYF
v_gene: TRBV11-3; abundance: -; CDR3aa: CASSLGASEKETQYF
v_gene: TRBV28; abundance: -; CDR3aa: CASSFPLRTQYF
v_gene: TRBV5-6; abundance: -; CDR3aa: CASSLVASGSDTQYF
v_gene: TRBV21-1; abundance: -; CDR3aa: CASSKRGKQFF
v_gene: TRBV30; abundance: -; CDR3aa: CAWSVRGYDTEAFF
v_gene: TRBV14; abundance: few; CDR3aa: CASSQPGQGADTQYF
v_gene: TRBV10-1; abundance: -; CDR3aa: CASSESRAPRDTQYF
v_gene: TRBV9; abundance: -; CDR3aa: CASSDYTGELFF
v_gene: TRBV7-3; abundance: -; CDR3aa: CASSSAFGDTQYF